This is a list of T cell receptor beta chains from one sample in a study of blood T cells in healthy people across ages. From the 5' RACE reads, TCRdb called clonotypes with MiXCR, one entry per CDR3 protein. The data contain about 930,000 distinct CDR3 sequences, approximately 32% of them singletons. These records were also assigned to another study, of T cells of mothers and their children.

The sequenced material came from blood. The receptors shown here come from a woman in her forties in good health. Both conserved end residues are trimmed from each CDR3. The order of the fields is clone size, D gene, V gene, CDR3 protein. A D gene is named only where the DNA matches it firmly. Clone size is stated in some rows and not others, as once, few, many or a class when expanded.

size: many
D: -
V: TRBV4-2
CDR3: ASSQDVSSNTQY

size: once
D: -
V: TRBV21-1
CDR3: ASRQTSSGSYEQY

size: few
D: -
V: TRBV6-5
CDR3: ASSYGHLGGTDTQY

size: many
D: -
V: TRBV4-1
CDR3: ASSQGFEVRDTKNIQY

size: few
D: -
V: TRBV10-2
CDR3: ASSEDPWGTQVYEQF

size: -
D: -
V: TRBV7-2
CDR3: ASSSKIGGTGELF

size: few
D: -
V: TRBV11-1
CDR3: ASSRRASGANVLT

size: -
D: -
V: TRBV27
CDR3: ASSLSAENYGYT

size: few
D: -
V: TRBV6-2/TRBV6-3
CDR3: ASSPQSYGYT

size: -
D: TRBD2
V: TRBV20-1
CDR3: SATSLAGVETQY

size: -
D: TRBD2
V: TRBV5-5
CDR3: ASSTESGSYGEQF

size: few
D: TRBD2
V: TRBV10-3
CDR3: AIGDPGLAGVATDTQY

size: few
D: -
V: TRBV7-9
CDR3: ASSSPPQGQRSYEQY

size: few
D: TRBD1
V: TRBV7-9
CDR3: ASSRDRGAF

size: many
D: -
V: TRBV6-5
CDR3: ASTPRFSGTQY

size: -
D: -
V: TRBV3-1
CDR3: ASSQAWLGISSYNEQF